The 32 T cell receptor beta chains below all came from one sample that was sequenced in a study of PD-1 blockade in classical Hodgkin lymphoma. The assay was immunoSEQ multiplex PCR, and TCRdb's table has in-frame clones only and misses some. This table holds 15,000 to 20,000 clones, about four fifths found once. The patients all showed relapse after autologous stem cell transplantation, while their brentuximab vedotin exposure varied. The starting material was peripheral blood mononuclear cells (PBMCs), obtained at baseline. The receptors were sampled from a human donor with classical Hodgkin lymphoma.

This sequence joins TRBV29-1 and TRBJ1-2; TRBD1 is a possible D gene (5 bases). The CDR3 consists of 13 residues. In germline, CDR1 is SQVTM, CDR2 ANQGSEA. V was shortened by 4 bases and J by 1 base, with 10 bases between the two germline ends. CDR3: CSVGQNFNYGYTF. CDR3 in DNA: TGCAGCGTTGGACAGAATTTTAACTATGGCTACACCTTC.

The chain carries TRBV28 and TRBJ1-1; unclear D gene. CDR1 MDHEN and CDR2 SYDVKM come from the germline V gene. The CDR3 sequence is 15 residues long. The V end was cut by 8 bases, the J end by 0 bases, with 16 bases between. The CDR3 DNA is TGTGCCAGCGGAAGGGATGTCCCTATGAACACTGAAGCTTTCTTT. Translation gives CASGRDVPMNTEAFF.

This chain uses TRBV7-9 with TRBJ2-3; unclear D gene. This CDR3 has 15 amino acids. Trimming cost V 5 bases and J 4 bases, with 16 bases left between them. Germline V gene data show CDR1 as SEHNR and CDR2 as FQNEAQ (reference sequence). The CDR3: CASSREGGTADTQYF. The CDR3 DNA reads TGTGCCAGCAGCCGAGAAGGCGGCACGGCAGATACGCAGTATTTT.

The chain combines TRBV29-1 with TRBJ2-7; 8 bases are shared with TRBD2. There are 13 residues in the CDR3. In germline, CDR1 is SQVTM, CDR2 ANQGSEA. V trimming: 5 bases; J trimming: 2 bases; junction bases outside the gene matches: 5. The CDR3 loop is CSVNGGRPYEQYF. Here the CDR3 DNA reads TGCAGCGTTAATGGCGGGAGGCCCTACGAGCAGTACTTC.

The CDR3, as DNA: TGCGCCAGCAGCATGGACGGTTTAGGCTACACCTTC. Translation: CASSMDGLGYTF. The rearrangement links TRBV5-1 to TRBJ1-2; D not certain. The CDR3 covers 12 residues. Per germline, CDR1 SGHRS and CDR2 YFSETQ. Trimming left V 4 bases short and J 8 bases short, with 12 bases between.

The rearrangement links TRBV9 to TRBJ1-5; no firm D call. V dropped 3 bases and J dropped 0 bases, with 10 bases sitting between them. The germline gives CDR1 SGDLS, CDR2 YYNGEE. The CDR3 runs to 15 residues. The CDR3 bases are TGTGCCAGCAGCGCCCACGGCAGTAGCAATCAGCCCCAGCATTTT. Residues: CASSAHGSSNQPQHF.

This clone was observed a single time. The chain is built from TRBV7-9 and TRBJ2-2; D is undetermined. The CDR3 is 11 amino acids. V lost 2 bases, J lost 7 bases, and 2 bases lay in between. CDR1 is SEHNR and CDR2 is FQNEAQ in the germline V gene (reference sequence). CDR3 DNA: TGTGCCAGCAGCTTACGCGGGGAGCTGTTTTTT. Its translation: CASSLRGELFF.

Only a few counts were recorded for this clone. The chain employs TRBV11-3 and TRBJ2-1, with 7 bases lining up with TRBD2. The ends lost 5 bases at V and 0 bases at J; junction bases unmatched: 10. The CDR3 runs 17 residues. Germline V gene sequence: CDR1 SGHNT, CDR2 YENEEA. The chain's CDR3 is CASSPGGTLSSYNEQFF. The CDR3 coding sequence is TGTGCCAGCAGCCCCGGGGGGACCTTAAGCTCCTACAATGAGCAGTTCTTC.

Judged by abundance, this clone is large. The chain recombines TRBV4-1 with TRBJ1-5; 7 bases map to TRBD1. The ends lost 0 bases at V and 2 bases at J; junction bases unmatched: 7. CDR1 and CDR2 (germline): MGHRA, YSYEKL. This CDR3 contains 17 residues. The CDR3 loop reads CASSQDPAGGGNQPQHF. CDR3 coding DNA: TGCGCCAGCAGCCAAGATCCGGCAGGGGGTGGCAATCAGCCCCAGCATTTT.

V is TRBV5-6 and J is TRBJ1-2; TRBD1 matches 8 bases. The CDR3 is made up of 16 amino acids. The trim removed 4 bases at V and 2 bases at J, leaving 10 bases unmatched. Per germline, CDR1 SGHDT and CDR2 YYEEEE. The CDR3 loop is CASSQETGGFNYGYTF. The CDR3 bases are TGTGCCAGCAGCCAGGAAACAGGGGGGTTCAACTATGGCTACACCTTC.

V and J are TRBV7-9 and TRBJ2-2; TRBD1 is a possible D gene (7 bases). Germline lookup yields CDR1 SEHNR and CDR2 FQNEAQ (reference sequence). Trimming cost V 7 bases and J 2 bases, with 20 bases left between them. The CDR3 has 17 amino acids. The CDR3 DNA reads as TGTGCCAGCAACCCCGAGGGGGGACAGACAAACACCGGGGAGCTGTTTTTT. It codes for CASNPEGGQTNTGELFF.

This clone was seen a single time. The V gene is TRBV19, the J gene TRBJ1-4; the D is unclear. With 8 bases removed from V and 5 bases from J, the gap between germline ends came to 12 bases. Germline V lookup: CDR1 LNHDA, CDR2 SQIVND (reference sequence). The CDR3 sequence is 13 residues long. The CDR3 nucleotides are TGTGCCAGTCGGGCCCCTTCCAATGAAAAACTGTTTTTT. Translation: CASRAPSNEKLFF.

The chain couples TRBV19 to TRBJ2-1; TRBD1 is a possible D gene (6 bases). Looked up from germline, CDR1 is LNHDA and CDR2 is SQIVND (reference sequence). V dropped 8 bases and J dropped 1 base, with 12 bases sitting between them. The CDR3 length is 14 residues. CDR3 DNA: TGTGCCAGTCGGACAGAGTTTTCCTACAATGAGCAGTTCTTC. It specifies CASRTEFSYNEQFF.

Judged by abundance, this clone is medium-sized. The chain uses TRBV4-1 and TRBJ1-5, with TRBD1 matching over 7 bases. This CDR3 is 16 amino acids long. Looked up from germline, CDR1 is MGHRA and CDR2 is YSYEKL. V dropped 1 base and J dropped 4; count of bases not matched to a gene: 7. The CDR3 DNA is TGCGCCAGCAGCCAAGCCCTGGGGACAGCAAATCAGCCCCAGCATTTT. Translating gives CASSQALGTANQPQHF.

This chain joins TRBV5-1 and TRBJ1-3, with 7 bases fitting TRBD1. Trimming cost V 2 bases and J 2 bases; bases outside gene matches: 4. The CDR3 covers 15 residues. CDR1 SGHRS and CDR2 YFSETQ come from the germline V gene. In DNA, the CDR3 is TGCGCCAGCAGCTTCAACACAGGGGCTGGAAACACCATATATTTT. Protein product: CASSFNTGAGNTIYF.

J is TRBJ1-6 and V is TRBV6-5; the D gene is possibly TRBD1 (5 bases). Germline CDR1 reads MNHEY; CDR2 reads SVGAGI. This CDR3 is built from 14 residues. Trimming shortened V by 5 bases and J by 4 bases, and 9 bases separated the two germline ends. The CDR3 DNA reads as TGTGCCAGCAGTACCCGGGGGTATAATTCACCCCTCCACTTT. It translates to CASSTRGYNSPLHF.

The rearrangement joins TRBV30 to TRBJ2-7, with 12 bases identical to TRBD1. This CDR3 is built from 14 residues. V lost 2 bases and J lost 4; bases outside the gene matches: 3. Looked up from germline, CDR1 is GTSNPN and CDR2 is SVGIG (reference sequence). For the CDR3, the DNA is TGTGCCTGGAGTAAGGGACAGGGGGCTTACGAGCAGTACTTC. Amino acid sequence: CAWSKGQGAYEQYF.

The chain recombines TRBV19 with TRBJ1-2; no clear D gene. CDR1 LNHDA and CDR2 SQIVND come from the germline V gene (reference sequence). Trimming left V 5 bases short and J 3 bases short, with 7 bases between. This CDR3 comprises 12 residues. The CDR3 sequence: CASSDNDYGYTF. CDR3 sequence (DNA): TGTGCCAGTAGTGACAATGACTATGGCTACACCTTC.

The CDR3, as DNA: TGTGCCAGCAGCTTGGATGGAGGGGCCAACACAGATACGCAGTATTTT. Its protein product is CASSLDGGANTDTQYF. The chain carries TRBV5-5 and TRBJ2-3, with a tentative D call TRBD2 (6 bases). The CDR3 contains 16 residues. V dropped 0 bases and J dropped 2 bases, with 13 bases sitting between them. Germline CDR1 SGHKS, CDR2 YYEKEE (reference sequence).

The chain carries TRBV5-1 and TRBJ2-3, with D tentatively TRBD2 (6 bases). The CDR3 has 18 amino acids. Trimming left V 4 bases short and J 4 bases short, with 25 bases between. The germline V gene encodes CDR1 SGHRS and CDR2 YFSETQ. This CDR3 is CASSLPTGSPGIADTQYF. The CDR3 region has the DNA TGCGCCAGCAGCCTCCCGACCGGGAGCCCTGGGATCGCAGATACGCAGTATTTT.

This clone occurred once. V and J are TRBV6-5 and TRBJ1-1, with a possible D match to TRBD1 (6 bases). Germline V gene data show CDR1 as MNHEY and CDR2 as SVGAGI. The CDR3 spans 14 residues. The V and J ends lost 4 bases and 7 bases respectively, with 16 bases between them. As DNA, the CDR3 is TGTGCCAGCAGTTCCCGAGGGGACACAGATGAAGCTTTCTTT. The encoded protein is CASSSRGDTDEAFF.

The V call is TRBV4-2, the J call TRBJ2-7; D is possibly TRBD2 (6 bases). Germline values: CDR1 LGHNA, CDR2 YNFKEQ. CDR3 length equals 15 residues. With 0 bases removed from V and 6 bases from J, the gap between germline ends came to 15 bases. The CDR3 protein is CASSQEVAVSGEQYF. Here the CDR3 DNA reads TGTGCCAGCAGCCAAGAAGTAGCGGTGAGCGGCGAGCAGTACTTC.

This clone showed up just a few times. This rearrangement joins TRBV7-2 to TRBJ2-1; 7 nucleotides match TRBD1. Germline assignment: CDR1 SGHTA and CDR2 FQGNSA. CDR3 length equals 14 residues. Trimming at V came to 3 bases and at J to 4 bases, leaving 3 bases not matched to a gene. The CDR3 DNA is TGTGCCAGCAGCTTCCCGGGACAGTACAATGAGCAGTTCTTC. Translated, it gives CASSFPGQYNEQFF.

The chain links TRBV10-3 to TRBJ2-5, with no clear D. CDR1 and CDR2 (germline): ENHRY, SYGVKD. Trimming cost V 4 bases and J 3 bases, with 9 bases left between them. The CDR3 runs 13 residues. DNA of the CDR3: TGTGCCATCAGTGTAAGGGCCGAAGAGACCCAGTACTTC. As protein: CAISVRAEETQYF.

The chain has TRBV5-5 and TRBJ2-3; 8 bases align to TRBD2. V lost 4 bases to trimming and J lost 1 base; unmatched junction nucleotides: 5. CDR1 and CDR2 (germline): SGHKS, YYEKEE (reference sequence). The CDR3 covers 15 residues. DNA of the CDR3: TGTGCCAGCAGCCGGGACGGGGGGGGCACAGATACGCAGTATTTT. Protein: CASSRDGGGTDTQYF.

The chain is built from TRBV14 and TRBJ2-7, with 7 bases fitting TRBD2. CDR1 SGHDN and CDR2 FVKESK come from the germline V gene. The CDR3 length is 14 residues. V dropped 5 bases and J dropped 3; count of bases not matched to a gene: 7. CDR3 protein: CASSERRGSYEQYF. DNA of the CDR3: TGTGCCAGCAGCGAGAGGCGGGGGAGCTACGAGCAGTACTTC.

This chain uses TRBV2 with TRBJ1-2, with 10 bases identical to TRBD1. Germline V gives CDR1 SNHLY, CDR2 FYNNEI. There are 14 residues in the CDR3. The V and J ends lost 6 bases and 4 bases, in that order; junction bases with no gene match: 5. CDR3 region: CASSPWTGGYGYTF. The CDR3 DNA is TGTGCCAGCAGCCCTTGGACAGGGGGCTATGGCTACACCTTC.

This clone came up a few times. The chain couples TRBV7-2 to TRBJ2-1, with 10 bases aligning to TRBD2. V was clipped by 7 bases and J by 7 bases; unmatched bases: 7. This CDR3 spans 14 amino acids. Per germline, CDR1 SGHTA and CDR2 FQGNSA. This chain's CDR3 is CASNLLAGANEQFF. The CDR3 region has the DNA TGTGCCAGCAACCTTCTAGCGGGGGCTAATGAGCAGTTCTTC.

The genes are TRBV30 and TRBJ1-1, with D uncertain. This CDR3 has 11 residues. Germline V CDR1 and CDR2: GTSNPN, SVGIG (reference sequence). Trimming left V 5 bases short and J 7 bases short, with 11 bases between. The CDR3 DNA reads TGTGCCTGGGGTTTTGGAAGTGAAGCTTTCTTT. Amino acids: CAWGFGSEAFF.

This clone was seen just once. Here the CDR3 DNA reads TGTGCCTGTCAGCGAGGCAAGGCCTATGGCTACACCTTC. This gives the protein CACQRGKAYGYTF. This chain joins TRBV30 and TRBJ1-2; D uncertain. V lost 6 bases and J 4 bases, leaving 15 bases between the germline ends. Per germline, CDR1 GTSNPN and CDR2 SVGIG (reference sequence). The CDR3 length is 13 residues.

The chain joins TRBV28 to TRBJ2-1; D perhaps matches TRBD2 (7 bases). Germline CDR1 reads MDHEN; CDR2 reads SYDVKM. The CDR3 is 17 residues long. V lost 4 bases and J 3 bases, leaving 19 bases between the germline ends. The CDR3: CASSSDPGGGIYNEQFF. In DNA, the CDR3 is TGTGCCAGCAGTTCCGACCCGGGGGGCGGGATCTACAATGAGCAGTTCTTC.

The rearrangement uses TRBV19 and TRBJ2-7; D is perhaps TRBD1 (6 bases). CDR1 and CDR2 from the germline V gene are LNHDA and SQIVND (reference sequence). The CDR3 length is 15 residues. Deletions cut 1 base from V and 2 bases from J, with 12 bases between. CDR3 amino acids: CASSIAGHRAYEQYF. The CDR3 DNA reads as TGTGCCAGTAGTATAGCGGGTCACAGGGCCTACGAGCAGTACTTC.